These 4 T cell receptor beta chains came from one sample sequenced in a study of OX40 agonist ivuxolimab in advanced cancers. TCRdb's copy holds only in-frame clones and misses some; the assay was immunoSEQ multiplex PCR. The top ten hold less than 3.5% of the sample, which has approximately 43,000 clones, just under 85% seen once. The input for sequencing was CD4+ or CD8+ T cells sorted from blood, taken in a trial of the OX40 agonist ivuxolimab. The source is an adult with an advanced solid tumor such as melanoma, head and neck, liver or kidney cancer.

V and J are TRBV6-5 and TRBJ1-2; 8 bases line up with TRBD1. This CDR3 is built from 15 residues. The germline V gene encodes CDR1 MNHEY and CDR2 SVGAGI. After removal of 7 bases from V and 2 bases from J, the junction contained 9 bases not matched to a gene. The CDR3: CASIGQGASNYGYTF. CDR3 nucleotides: TGTGCCAGCATAGGGCAGGGGGCGTCGAACTATGGCTACACCTTC.

The rearrangement links TRBV27 to TRBJ2-1; the match to TRBD2 covers 9 bases. This CDR3 region has 16 residues. V lost 5 bases, J lost 3 bases, and 8 bases stayed unmatched. The V gene's germline CDR1 is MNHEY and CDR2 SMNVEV (reference sequence). CDR3 coding DNA: TGTGCCAGCAGTCTCCCCCCGCGGGAGGGCTACAATGAGCAGTTCTTC. Amino acids: CASSLPPREGYNEQFF.

The chain uses TRBV28 and TRBJ1-3; unclear D gene. Trimming pared 3 bases from V and 0 bases from J, leaving 9 bases between. The CDR3 sequence is 15 residues long. Germline V gene lookup returns CDR1 MDHEN and CDR2 SYDVKM. The CDR3 is CASSLGSSSGNTIYF. Written as DNA, the CDR3 is TGTGCCAGCAGTTTGGGCAGCAGCTCTGGAAACACCATATATTTT.

The V and J genes are TRBV19 and TRBJ2-6; no reliable D call. CDR3 length: 13 residues. V dropped 2 bases and J dropped 7 bases, with 6 bases sitting between them. Germline assignment: CDR1 LNHDA and CDR2 SQIVND (reference sequence). CDR3 region: CASSIKDANVLTF. In DNA, the CDR3 is TGTGCCAGTAGTATAAAGGACGCCAACGTCCTGACTTTC. The full variable domain, completed using reference TRBV19 and TRBJ2-6, is DGGITQSPKYLFRKEGQNVTLSCEQNLNHDAMYWYRQDPGQGLRLIYYSQIVNDFQKGDIAEGYSVSREKKESFPLTVTSAQKNPTAFYLCASSIKDANVLTFGAGSRLTVL.